This entry lists 4 T cell receptor beta chains sequenced from one sample in a study of identical twins. TCRdb independently ran MiXCR on the 5' RACE reads; one entry per CDR3 protein. In the table there are a few hundred thousand distinct CDR3 sequences, 9.5% to 10% of which are singletons. This sample also belongs to another study, concerning yellow fever vaccine responses in identical twins.

The sequencing sample was made of PBMCs. The receptors stem from a woman aged 18-30 years in good health.

This clonotype was detected only a few times. The J gene is TRBJ2-5, the V gene TRBV5-1; D is perhaps TRBD2 (5 bases). From germline, CDR1 is SGHRS and CDR2 YFSETQ. The CDR3 length is 13 residues. The ends were cut back, 4 bases at V and 3 bases at J, with 10 bases in the middle. The CDR3 is CASSALEEETQYF. The CDR3, as DNA: TGCGCCAGCAGCGCACTAGAAGAAGAGACCCAGTACTTC.

This clonotype was detected many times. V and J are TRBV9 and TRBJ2-7; a weak D match, TRBD2 (5 bases). The CDR3 extends over 14 amino acids. Trimming took off 0 bases at V and 2 bases at J, with 9 bases between the two ends. The germline gives CDR1 SGDLS, CDR2 YYNGEE. CDR3 residues: CASSVGSGTYEQYF. The DNA of the CDR3 is TGTGCCAGCAGCGTAGGTTCCGGGACCTACGAGCAGTACTTC.

The chain carries TRBV7-8 and TRBJ2-1, with TRBD2 matching over 8 bases. The germline CDR1 and CDR2 sequences are SGHVS and FQNEAQ. The CDR3 runs 14 residues. Trimming at V came to 2 bases and at J to 8 bases, leaving 5 bases not matched to a gene. This chain's CDR3 is CASSLSGRYYEQFF. For the CDR3, the DNA is TGTGCCAGCAGCTTAAGCGGGAGATATTATGAGCAGTTCTTC.

This clonotype occurred a few times. V usage is TRBV30 and J usage is TRBJ1-3; D is ambiguous. Germline V CDR1 and CDR2: GTSNPN, SVGIG (reference sequence). Deletions cut 0 bases from V and 0 bases from J, with 12 bases between. The CDR3 totals 16 residues. In DNA form, the CDR3 reads TGTGCCTGGAGTGTACTGGGCCTATACTCTGGAAACACCATATATTTT. Its translation is CAWSVLGLYSGNTIYF.